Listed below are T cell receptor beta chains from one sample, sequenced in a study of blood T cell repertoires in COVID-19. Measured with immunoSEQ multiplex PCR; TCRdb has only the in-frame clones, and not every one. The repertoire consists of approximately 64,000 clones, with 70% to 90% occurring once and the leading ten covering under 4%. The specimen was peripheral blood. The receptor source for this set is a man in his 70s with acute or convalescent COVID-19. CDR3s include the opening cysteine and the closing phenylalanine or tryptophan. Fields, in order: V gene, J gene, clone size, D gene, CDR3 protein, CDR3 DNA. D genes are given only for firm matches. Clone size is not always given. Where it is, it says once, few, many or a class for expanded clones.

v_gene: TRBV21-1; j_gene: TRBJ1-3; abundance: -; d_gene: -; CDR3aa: CASTTTPLGSGNTIYF; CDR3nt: TGTGCCAGCACCACGACCCCCCTAGGATCTGGAAACACCATATATTTT
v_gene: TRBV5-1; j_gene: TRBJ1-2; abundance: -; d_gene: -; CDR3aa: CASRYLQGHYGYTF; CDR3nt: TGCGCCAGCAGGTACCTACAGGGACACTATGGCTACACCTTC
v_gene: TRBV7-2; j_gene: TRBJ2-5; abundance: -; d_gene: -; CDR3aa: CASSLGGAPYEETQYF; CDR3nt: TGTGCCAGCAGCTTAGGGGGAGCCCCTTATGAAGAGACCCAGTACTTC
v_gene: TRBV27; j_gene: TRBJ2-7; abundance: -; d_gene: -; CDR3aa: CASSFGGLTRRYEQYF; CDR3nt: TGTGCCAGCAGTTTCGGGGGACTTACGAGAAGATACGAGCAGTACTTC
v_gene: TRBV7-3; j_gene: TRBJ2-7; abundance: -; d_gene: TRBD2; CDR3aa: CASSSKGASGGTSSYEQYF; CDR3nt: TGTGCCAGCAGCTCGAAGGGCGCTAGCGGGGGGACTAGCTCCTACGAGCAGTACTTC
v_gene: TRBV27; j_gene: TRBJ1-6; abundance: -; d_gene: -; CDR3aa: CASSPDPRRPSYNSPLHF; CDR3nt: TGTGCCAGCAGCCCAGACCCCCGCAGGCCCTCCTATAATTCACCCCTCCACTTT
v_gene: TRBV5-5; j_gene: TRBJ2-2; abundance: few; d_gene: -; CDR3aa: CASSLPANTGELFF; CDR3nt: TGTGCCAGCAGCTTGCCAGCGAACACCGGGGAGCTGTTTTTT
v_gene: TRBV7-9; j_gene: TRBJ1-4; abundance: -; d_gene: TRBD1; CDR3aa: CASSVDRGSEKLFF; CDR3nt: TGTGCCAGCAGCGTCGACAGGGGTAGTGAAAAACTGTTTTTT
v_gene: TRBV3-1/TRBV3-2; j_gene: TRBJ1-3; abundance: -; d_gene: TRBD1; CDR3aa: CASSQLGQGGGNTIYF; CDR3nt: TGTGCCAGCAGCCAGCTAGGACAGGGGGGTGGAAACACCATATATTTT
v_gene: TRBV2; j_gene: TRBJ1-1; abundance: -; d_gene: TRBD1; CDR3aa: CASNDRVDTEAFF; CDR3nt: TGTGCCAGCAACGACAGGGTAGACACTGAAGCTTTCTTT
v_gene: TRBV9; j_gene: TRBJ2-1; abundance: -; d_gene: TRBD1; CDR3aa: CASSSGQGNEQFF; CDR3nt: TGTGCCAGCAGCTCGGGACAGGGGAATGAGCAGTTCTTC
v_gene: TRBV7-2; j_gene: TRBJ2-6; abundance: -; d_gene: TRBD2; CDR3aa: CASSSRLAGVSGANVLTF; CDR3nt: TGTGCCAGCAGCTCCCGACTAGCGGGGGTGTCTGGGGCCAACGTCCTGACTTTC
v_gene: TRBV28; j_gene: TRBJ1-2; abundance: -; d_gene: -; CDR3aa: CASSLNQRRAGYTF; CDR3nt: TGTGCCAGCAGTTTAAATCAACGCAGGGCTGGCTACACCTTC
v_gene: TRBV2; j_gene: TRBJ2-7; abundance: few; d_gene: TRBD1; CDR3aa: CASSERGTGYYEQYF; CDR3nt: TGTGCCAGCAGTGAACGCGGGACAGGGTACTACGAGCAGTACTTC
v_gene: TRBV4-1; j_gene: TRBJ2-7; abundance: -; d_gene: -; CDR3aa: CASSQDSGSYEQYF; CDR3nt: TGCGCCAGCAGCCAAGATAGTGGCTCCTACGAGCAGTACTTC
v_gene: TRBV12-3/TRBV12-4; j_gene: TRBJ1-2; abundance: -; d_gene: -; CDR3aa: CASSLAAGYTF; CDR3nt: TGTGCCAGCAGCTTGGCGGCGGGCTACACCTTC
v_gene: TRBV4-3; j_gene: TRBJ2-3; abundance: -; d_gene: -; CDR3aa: CASSHGSGSTDTQYF; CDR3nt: TGCGCCAGCAGCCACGGTAGCGGAAGCACAGATACGCAGTATTTT
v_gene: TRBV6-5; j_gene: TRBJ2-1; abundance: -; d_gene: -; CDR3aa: CASSYGQAPTNEQFF; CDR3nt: TGTGCCAGCAGTTACGGGCAGGCTCCGACCAATGAGCAGTTCTTC
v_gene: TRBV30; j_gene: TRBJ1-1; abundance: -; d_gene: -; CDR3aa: CAWRAGGVKGNTEAFF; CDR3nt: TGTGCCTGGAGGGCGGGGGGCGTGAAGGGGAACACTGAAGCTTTCTTT
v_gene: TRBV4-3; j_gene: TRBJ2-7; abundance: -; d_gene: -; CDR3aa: CASSQDSATGSYEQYF; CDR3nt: TGCGCCAGCAGCCAAGATTCCGCGACAGGCTCCTACGAGCAGTACTTC
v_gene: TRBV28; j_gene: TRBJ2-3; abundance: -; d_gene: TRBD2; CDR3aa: CASSLGLATDTQYF; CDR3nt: TGTGCCAGCAGTTTGGGACTAGCCACAGATACGCAGTATTTT
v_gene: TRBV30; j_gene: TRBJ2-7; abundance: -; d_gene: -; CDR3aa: CAWRESGFEQYF; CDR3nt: TGTGCCTGGAGAGAGTCAGGGTTCGAGCAGTACTTC
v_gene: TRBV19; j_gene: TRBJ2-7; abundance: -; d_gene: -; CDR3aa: CASSGSFAYEQYF; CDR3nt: TGTGCCAGTTCGGGGTCATTCGCCTACGAGCAGTACTTC
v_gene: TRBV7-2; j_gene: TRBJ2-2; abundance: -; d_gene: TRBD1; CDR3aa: CASVAGGNTGELFF; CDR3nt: TGTGCCAGCGTGGCAGGGGGTAACACCGGGGAGCTGTTTTTT
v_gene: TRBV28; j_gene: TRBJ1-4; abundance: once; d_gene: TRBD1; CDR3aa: CATSEGAVGEKLFF; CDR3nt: TGTGCCACCTCGGAGGGGGCCGTGGGTGAAAAACTGTTTTTT
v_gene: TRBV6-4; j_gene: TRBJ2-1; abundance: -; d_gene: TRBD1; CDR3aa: CASSDSSTGSHEQFF; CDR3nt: TGTGCCAGCAGTGACTCCTCGACAGGGAGTCATGAGCAGTTCTTC
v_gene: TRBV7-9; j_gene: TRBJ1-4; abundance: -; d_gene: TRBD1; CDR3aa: CASSLGQGGEKLFF; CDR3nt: TGTGCCAGCAGCCTGGGACAGGGGGGTGAAAAACTGTTTTTT
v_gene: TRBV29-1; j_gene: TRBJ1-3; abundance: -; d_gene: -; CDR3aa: CSVAGGLVASGSGNTIYF; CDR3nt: TGCAGCGTTGCTGGTGGTTTAGTGGCGTCGGGTTCTGGAAACACCATATATTTT
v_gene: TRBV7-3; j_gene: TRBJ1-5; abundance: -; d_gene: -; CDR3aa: CASSCRGFNQPQHF; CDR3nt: TGTGCCAGCAGCTGCAGGGGATTCAATCAGCCCCAGCATTTT